This T cell receptor beta chain was captured by sequencing in a study of technical replicates of blood from several donors. V was shortened by 4 bases and J by 8 bases, with 11 bases between the two germline ends. Germline values: CDR1 MDHEN, CDR2 SYDVKM. The CDR3 has 12 residues. Method: immunoSEQ multiplex PCR; TCRdb's copy keeps in-frame clones and lacks some. The sample lists about 88,000 clones, roughly 94% occurring once. This clonotype was sampled from a human donor in good health. This chain links TRBV28 with TRBJ1-2, with D maybe TRBD1 (5 bases). The sequenced sample was T cells isolated from PBMCs. CDR3 protein: CASSYRSWGYTF. DNA of the CDR3: TGTGCCAGCAGTTACAGGTCGTGGGGCTACACCTTC.